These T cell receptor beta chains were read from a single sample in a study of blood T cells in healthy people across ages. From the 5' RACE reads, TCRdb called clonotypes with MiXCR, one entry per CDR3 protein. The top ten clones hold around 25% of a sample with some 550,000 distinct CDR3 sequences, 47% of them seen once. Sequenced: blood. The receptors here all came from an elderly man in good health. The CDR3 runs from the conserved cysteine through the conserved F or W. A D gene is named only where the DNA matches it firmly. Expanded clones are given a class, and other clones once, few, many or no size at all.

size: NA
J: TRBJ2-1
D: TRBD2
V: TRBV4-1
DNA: TGCGCCAGCAGCCGAATAGCGGGAACGAATGAGCAGTTCTTC
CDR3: CASSRIAGTNEQFF

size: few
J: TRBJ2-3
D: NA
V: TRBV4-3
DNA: TGCGCCAGCAGCAAGGGGTCTACAGGCACAGATACGCAGTATTTT
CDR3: CASSKGSTGTDTQYF

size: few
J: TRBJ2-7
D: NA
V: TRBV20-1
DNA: TGCAGTGCTAGGGGGTGGACCCAGAGGGACGAGCAGTACTTC
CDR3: CSARGWTQRDEQYF

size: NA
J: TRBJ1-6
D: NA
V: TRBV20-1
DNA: TGCAGTGCTAGAGAGCAAAGAGATAATTCACCCCTCCACTTT
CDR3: CSAREQRDNSPLHF

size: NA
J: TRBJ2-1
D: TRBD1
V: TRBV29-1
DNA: TGCAGCGCCCGCCGCCGACAGGGGTCCTACAATGAGCAGTTCTTC
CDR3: CSARRRQGSYNEQFF

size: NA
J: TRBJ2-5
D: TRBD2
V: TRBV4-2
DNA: TGTGCCAGCAGCCAAGGGTCCCCTCCGGGAGCGGGAGTACGAGAGACCCAGTACTTC
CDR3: CASSQGSPPGAGVRETQYF

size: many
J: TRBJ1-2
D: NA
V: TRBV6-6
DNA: TGTGCCAGCAGGCCCCCCTTACGGGCAACCAACTATGGCTACACCTTC
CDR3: CASRPPLRATNYGYTF

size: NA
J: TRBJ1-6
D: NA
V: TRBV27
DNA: TGTGCCAGCAGTGGAACGACGACGAGCTCCTATAATTCACCCCTCCACTTT
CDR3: CASSGTTTSSYNSPLHF

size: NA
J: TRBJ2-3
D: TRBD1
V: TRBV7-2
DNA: TGTGCCAGCAGCCACCACTCCACAGGGGGCGGCACAGATACGCAGTATTTT
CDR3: CASSHHSTGGGTDTQYF

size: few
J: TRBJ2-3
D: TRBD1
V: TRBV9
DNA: TGTGCCAGCAGCCCCCCACCGGGGACAGGGAGAACAGATACGCAGTATTTT
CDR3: CASSPPPGTGRTDTQYF

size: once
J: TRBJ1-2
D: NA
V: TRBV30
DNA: TGTGCCTCAAATACGGGAAGCTATGGCTACACCTTC
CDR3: CASNTGSYGYTF

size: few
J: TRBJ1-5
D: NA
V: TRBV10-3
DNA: TGTGCCACGTCCGGTAATAGCAATCAGCCCCAGCATTTT
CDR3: CATSGNSNQPQHF

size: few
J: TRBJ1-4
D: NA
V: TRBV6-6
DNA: TGTGCCAGCAGTGTCGACCGAGATGAAAAACTGTTTTTT
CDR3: CASSVDRDEKLFF

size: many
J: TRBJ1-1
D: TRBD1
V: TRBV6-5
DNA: TGTGCCAGCCGGACAGGGACTACGAACACTGAAGCTTTCTTT
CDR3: CASRTGTTNTEAFF

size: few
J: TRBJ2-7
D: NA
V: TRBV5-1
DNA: TGCGCCAGCAGCCCGCGAGGGACCTACGAGCAGTACTTC
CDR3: CASSPRGTYEQYF

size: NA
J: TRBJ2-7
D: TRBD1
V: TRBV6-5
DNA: TGTGCCAGCAGTGCCGGGACAGGCGTACTCTACGAGCAGTACTTC
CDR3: CASSAGTGVLYEQYF

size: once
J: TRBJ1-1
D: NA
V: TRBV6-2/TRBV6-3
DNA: TGTGCCAGCAGTTACGGGACACGCACTGAAGCTTTCTTT
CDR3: CASSYGTRTEAFF

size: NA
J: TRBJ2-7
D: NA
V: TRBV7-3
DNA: TGTGCCAGCAGCCTAACTACCGGGACCTACGTGGAGCAGTACTTC
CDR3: CASSLTTGTYVEQYF

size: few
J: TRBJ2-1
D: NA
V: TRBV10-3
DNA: TGTGCCATCAGCCCCCCGTCTGTTGAGCAGTTCTTC
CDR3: CAISPPSVEQFF

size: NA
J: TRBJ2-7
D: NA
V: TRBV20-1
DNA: TGCAGTGCTGACGCGAACTCCTACGAGCAGTACTTC
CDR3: CSADANSYEQYF

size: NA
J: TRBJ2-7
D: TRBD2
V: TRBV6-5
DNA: TGTGCCGGTAGAAATAGCGGGAGGGCCCCCGAGCAGTACTTC
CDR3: CAGRNSGRAPEQYF

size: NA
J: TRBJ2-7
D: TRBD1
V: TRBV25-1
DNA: TGTGCCAGCAGACGACAGGGGAACCACGAGCAGTACTTC
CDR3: CASRRQGNHEQYF

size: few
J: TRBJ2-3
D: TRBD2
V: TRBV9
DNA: TGTGCCAGCAGCACCAAGACTAGCGGGAGGTCTGGCACAGATACGCAGTATTTT
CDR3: CASSTKTSGRSGTDTQYF

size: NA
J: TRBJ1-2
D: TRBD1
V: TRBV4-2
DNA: TGTGCCAGCAGCCAAGAGCCGACAGGGATCTATGGCTACACCTTC
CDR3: CASSQEPTGIYGYTF

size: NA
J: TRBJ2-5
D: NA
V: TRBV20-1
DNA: TGCAGTGCCCAGACTAGTGTCGAGACCCAGTACTTC
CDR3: CSAQTSVETQYF

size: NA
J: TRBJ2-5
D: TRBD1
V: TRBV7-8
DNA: TGTGCCAGCAGCTCCTCAGGGGGAGACTACAATGAGCAGTACTTC
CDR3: CASSSSGGDYNEQYF

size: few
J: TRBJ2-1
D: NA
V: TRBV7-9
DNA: TGTGCCAGCAGCCCCAGTTGGGGTGAGCAGTTCTTC
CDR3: CASSPSWGEQFF

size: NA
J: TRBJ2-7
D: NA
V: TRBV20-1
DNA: TGCAGTGCTATGGCGGGACAAAGCTCCTACGAGCAGTACTTC
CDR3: CSAMAGQSSYEQYF

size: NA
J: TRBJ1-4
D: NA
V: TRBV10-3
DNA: TGTGCCATCAGTGAGTCGAGCAGGCCTGAAAAACTGTTTTTT
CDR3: CAISESSRPEKLFF

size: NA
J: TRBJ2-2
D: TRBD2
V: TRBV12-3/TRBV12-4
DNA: TGTGCCAGCAGTCTCAGTGGGAGGGGCACCGGGGAGCTGTTTTTT
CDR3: CASSLSGRGTGELFF

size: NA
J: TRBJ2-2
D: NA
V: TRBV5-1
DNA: TGCGCCAGCAGCTTGGAGGCTGACACCGGGGAGCTGTTTTTT
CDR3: CASSLEADTGELFF

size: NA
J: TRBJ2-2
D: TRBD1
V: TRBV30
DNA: TGTGCCTGGAGTGGCCGGGACAGGGTCGCCGGGGAGCTGTTTTTT
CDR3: CAWSGRDRVAGELFF

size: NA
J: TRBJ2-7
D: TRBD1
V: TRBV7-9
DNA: TGTGCCAGCAGCTTAGGGACAGGGGCAACCTACGAGCAGAACTTC
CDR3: CASSLGTGATYEQNF

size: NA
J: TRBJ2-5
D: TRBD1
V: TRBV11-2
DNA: TGTGCCAGCAGAAAGTGGGACAGCCAAGAGACCCAGTACTTC
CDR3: CASRKWDSQETQYF

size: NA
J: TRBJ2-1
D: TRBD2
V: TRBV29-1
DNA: TGCAGCGTTGAAGGTAGCGGGAGACTAAATGAGCAGTTCTTC
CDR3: CSVEGSGRLNEQFF

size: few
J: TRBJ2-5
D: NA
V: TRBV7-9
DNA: TGTGCCAGCGGGGTCTTACAAGAGACCCAGTACTTC
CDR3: CASGVLQETQYF

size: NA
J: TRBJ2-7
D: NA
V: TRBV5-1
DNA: TGCGCCAGCAGAAGGTCGTCCTCCTACGAGCAGTACTTC
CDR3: CASRRSSSYEQYF

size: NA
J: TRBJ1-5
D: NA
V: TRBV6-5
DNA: TGTGCCAGCAGTTCCAACTTCGGTCAGCTCCAGCATTTT
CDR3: CASSSNFGQLQHF

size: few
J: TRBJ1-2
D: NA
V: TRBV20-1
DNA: TGCAGTGCTAGAAGGGGGGACACTAACTATGGCTACACCTTC
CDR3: CSARRGDTNYGYTF

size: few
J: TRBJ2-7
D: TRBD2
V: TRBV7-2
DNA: TGTGCCAGCAGCTCCGCGAGCGGGATAGCCTACGAGCAGTACTTC
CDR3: CASSSASGIAYEQYF

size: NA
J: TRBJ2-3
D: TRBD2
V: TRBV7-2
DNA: TGTGCCAGCAACCGGGACTATAGTACGCAGTATTTT
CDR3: CASNRDYSTQYF

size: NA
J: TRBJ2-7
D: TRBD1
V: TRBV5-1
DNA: TGCGCCAGCAGCTATGACAGGGGGCGCCGGCAGTACTTC
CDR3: CASSYDRGRRQYF

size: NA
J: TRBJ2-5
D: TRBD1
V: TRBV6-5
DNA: TGTGCCAGCAGGATAGACAGGGGACACCGAGAGACCCAGTACTTC
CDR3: CASRIDRGHRETQYF

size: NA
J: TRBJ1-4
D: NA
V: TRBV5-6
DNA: TGTGCCAGCAGCTTGTTTTCTGGGTTGCGGGATGAAAAACTGTTTTTT
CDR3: CASSLFSGLRDEKLFF

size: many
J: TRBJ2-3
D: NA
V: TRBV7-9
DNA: TGTGCCAGCAGCTTTTCTTCCGGGGTAACAGATACGCAGTATTTT
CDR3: CASSFSSGVTDTQYF

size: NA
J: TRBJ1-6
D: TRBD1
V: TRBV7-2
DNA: TGTGCCAGCAGCTTGGGGACAGGCGGGTCCCTCCACTTT
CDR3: CASSLGTGGSLHF

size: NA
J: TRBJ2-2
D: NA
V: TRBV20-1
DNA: TGCAGTGCTAGAGGTTGGGGGGCTGGGACCGGGGAGCTGTTTTTT
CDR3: CSARGWGAGTGELFF

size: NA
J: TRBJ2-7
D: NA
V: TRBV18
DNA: TGTGCCAGCTCACCCCCTCAAGGCGAGCAGTACTTC
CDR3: CASSPPQGEQYF

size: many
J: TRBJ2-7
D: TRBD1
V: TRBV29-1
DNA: TGCAGCGTTCGAAACCGACAGGGGGACTACGAGCAGTACTTC
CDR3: CSVRNRQGDYEQYF

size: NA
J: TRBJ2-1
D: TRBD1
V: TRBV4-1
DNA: TGCGCCAGCAGCCAGGACAGGGGGCTATTAGCGAATGAGCAGTTCTTC
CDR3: CASSQDRGLLANEQFF

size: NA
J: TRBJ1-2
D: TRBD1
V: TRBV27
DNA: TGTGCCAGCAGCGTGGCAGGGGGCCATGGCTACACCTTC
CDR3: CASSVAGGHGYTF

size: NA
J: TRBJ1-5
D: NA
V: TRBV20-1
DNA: TGCAGTGCTACCCAATTAGGGTATAGCAGCGATCAGCCCCAGCATTTT
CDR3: CSATQLGYSSDQPQHF

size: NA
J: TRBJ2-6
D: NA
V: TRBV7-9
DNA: TGTGCCAGCAGCCTCTTCAGGGCGGTCCCATCTGGGGCCAACGTCCTGACTTTC
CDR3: CASSLFRAVPSGANVLTF

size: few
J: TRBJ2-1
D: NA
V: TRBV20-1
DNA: TGCAGTGCTTGGGCCCAGGGATTCAGCTCCTACAATGAGCAGTTCTTC
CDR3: CSAWAQGFSSYNEQFF

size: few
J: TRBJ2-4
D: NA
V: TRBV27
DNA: TGTGCCAGCAGTTCCCTCGGGGAGGAGCAGTACTTC
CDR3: CASSSLGEEQYF